This TCR beta chain was identified in a study of shared clonotypes between healthy human individuals. Regarding the study as a whole: Sampling included only blood; tissue repertoires likely differ. Richness estimates generally favored naive over memory subsets.

Terminally differentiated effector memory CD45RA+ cells were excluded from the naive CD8 cells, which were CD45RO-negative and positively selected for CCR7. This clone has a single count. Its antigen remains unidentified. Deep was the level at which the assay was run. Here immunoSEQ multiplex PCR was the method, and the copy in TCRdb shows in-frame clones only, minus some. The sample yields hundreds of thousands of clones, approximately 96% seen once. The receptor was derived from a woman aged 30 to 39 in good health. Sequencing input: naive CD8+ T cells sorted from blood.

CDR3 sequence (DNA): TGTGCCAGCAGTGATTTGGGGCCCGGGGAGCTGTTTTTT. This gives the protein CASSDLGPGELFF. J is TRBJ2-2 and V is TRBV2; D might be TRBD1 (5 bases). V gave up 3 bases and J gave up 6 bases, with 8 bases separating them. The CDR3 has 13 residues. Germline V gives CDR1 SNHLY, CDR2 FYNNEI.